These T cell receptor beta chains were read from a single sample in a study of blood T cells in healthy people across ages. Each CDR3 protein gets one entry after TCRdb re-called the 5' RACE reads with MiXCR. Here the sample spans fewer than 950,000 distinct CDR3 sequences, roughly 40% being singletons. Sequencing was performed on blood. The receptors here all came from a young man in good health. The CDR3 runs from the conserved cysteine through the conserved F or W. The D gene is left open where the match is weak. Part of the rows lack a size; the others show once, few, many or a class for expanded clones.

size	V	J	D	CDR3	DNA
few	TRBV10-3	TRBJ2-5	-	CAISVPESAPGQQETQYF	TGTGCCATCAGTGTCCCCGAATCCGCCCCGGGGCAGCAAGAGACCCAGTACTTC
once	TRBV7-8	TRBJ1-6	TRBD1	CASSLARTGDSPLHF	TGTGCCAGCAGCTTAGCTCGGACAGGGGATTCACCCCTCCACTTT
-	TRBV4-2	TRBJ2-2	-	CASSQQADTGELFF	TGTGCCAGCAGCCAACAGGCCGACACCGGGGAGCTGTTTTTT
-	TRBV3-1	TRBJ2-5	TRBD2	CASSQGIAGEETQYF	TGTGCCAGCAGCCAAGGCATAGCGGGGGAAGAGACCCAGTACTTC
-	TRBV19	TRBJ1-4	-	CASSMGTVNEKLFF	TGTGCCAGTAGTATGGGGACGGTTAATGAAAAACTGTTTTTT
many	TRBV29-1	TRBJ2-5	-	CSAGVGRQETQYF	TGCAGCGCTGGGGTCGGACGCCAAGAGACCCAGTACTTC
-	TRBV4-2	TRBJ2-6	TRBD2	CASSPWTSGRGSGANVLTF	TGTGCCAGCAGCCCCTGGACTAGCGGGAGGGGCTCTGGGGCCAACGTTCTGACTTTC
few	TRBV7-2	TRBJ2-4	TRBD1	CASSLDRGQAKNIQYF	TGTGCCAGCAGCCTAGACAGGGGGCAGGCCAAAAACATTCAGTACTTC
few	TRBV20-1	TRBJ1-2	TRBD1	CSASRGDGYTF	TGCAGTGCCTCCAGGGGGGATGGCTACACCTTC
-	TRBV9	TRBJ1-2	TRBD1	CASSVGGTGRPYGYTF	TGTGCCAGCAGCGTAGGTGGGACAGGACGACCCTATGGCTACACCTTC